The sequence of this T cell receptor beta chain was determined in a study of blood T cell repertoires in COVID-19. Study as a whole: Both acute and convalescent COVID-19 samples were obtained from the United States, Italy and Spain. PBMCs, B-cell-depleted T cells, or T cells provided the cDNA or gDNA that made up the material.

Study processing details: How many nucleated cells were present was estimated from reference gene primer amplification. Measured with immunoSEQ multiplex PCR; TCRdb has only the in-frame clones, and not every one. Clone size and the V and J calls come from that table; the DNA yielded D and trimming. The table shows 270,000 or so clones, with less than 85% occurring only once. CDR1 and CDR2 from the germline V gene are LGHNA and YSLEER. The V gene lost 1 base and the J gene lost 2 bases, with 9 bases spanning the gap. The CDR3 runs 15 residues. V and J are TRBV4-3 and TRBJ2-1; D gene uncertain. Sequenced material: peripheral blood. The clonotype originates from a woman aged 18-29 years with acute or convalescent COVID-19. As DNA, the CDR3 is TGCGCCAGCAGCCAAGTCCTTGGCCCCTACAATGAGCAGTTCTTC. Amino acids: CASSQVLGPYNEQFF.